This T cell receptor beta chain is drawn from a study of cytomegalovirus exposure and HLA in healthy donors. Note on this clone: Its antigen is as yet unknown.

The CDR3 extends over 14 amino acids. V gave up 7 bases and J gave up 4 bases, with 16 bases separating them. CDR1 MNHEY and CDR2 SVGAGI come from the germline V gene. PCR involved 60 Vbeta and 13 Jbeta primers. The data were produced by immunoSEQ multiplex PCR, yet TCRdb's version contains in-frame clones alone and is incomplete. The sample data list about 160,000 clones. Study-level points and caveats: Among the sequence variants, a highly shared cluster was likely an artifact of sequencing. Most CMV-associated TCR beta chains were later found to appear HLA-restricted. Rarity characterized most TCR sequences, yet some public TCRs appeared in many donors.

The receptor was isolated from a woman aged 55-70 years in good health and CMV-seronegative. The sample consisted of PBMCs. V gene TRBV6-5 combines with J gene TRBJ1-1; the D is unclear. The CDR3 DNA reads TGTGCCAGCACCTATTCAGGTGGGTTCACTGAAGCTTTCTTT. Translated: CASTYSGGFTEAFF.